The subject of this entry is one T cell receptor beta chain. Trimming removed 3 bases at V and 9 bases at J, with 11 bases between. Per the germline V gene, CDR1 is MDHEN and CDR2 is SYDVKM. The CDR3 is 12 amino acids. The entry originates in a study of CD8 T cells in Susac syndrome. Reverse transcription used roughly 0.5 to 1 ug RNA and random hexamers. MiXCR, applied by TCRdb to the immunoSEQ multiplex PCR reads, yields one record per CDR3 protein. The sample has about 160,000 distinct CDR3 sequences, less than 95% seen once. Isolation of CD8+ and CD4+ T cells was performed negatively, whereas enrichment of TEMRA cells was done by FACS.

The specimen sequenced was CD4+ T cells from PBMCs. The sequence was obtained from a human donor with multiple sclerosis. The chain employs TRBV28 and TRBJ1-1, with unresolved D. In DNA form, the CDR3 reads TGTGCCAGCAGTTTCGGTAGGGTACAAGCTTTCTTT. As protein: CASSFGRVQAFF.